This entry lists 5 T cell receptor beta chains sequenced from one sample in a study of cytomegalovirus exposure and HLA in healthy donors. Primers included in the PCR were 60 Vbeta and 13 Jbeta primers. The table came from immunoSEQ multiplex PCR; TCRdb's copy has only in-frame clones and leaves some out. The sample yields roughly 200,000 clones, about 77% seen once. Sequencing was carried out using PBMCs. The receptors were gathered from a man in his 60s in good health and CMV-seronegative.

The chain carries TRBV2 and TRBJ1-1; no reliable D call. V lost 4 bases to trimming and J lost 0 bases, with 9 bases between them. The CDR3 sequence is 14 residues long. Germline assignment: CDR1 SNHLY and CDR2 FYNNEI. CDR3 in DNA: TGTGCCAGCAGTGCTTTAGTAGTGAACACTGAAGCTTTCTTT. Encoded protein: CASSALVVNTEAFF.

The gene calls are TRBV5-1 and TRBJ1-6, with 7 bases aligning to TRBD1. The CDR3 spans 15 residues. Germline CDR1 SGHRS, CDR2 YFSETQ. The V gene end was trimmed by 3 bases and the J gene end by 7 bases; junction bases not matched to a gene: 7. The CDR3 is CASSSGMGQNSPLHF. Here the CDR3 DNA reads TGCGCCAGCAGCTCGGGCATGGGACAGAATTCACCCCTCCACTTT.

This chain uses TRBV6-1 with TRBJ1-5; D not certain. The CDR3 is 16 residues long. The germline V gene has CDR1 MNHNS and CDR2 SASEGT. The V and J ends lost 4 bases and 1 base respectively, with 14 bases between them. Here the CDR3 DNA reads TGTGCCAGCAGTGTTTCGAGGGCAGCGAGCAATCAGCCCCAGCATTTT. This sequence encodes CASSVSRAASNQPQHF.

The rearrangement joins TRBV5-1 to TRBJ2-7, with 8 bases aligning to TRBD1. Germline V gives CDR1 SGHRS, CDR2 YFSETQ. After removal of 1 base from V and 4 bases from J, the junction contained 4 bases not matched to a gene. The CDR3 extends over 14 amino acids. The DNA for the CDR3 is TGCGCCAGCAGCTTGAGTGGACAGGGTTACGAGCAGTACTTC. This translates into CASSLSGQGYEQYF.

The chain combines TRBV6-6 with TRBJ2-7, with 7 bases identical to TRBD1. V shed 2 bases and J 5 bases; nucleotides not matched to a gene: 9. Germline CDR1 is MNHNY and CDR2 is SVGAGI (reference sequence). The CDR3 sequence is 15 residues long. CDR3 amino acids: CASSYPPFDRDEQYF. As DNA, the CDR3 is TGTGCCAGCAGTTACCCCCCCTTCGACAGGGACGAGCAGTACTTC.